This T cell receptor beta chain was observed in a study of Ad26.COV2.S vaccination and SARS-CoV-2 variants. The assay was immunoSEQ multiplex PCR, and TCRdb's table has in-frame clones only and misses some. The table shows 300,000 to 400,000 clones, with about 86% occurring only once. Noted treatment: around 19 received Ad26.COV2.S at low or high dose, single or two shots; about 5 received placebo; per-sample allocation not given. Samples were taken on day 63 after the first vaccine or placebo injection. Germline V gene lookup returns CDR1 LNHNV and CDR2 YYDKDF (reference sequence). V gave up 5 bases and J gave up 9 bases; unmatched junction bases: 9. This CDR3 comprises 15 residues.

The receptor was isolated from a person aged 18-60 years who received the Ad26.COV2.S COVID-19 vaccine or a placebo. This specimen was peripheral blood, taken in a trial of Ad26.COV2.S vaccine versus placebo. The chain carries TRBV15 and TRBJ2-1; TRBD1 aligns across 11 bases. CDR3 sequence: CATSGRDRGDGEQFF. The CDR3 nucleotides read TGTGCCACCAGCGGCCGGGACAGGGGGGACGGTGAGCAGTTCTTC.